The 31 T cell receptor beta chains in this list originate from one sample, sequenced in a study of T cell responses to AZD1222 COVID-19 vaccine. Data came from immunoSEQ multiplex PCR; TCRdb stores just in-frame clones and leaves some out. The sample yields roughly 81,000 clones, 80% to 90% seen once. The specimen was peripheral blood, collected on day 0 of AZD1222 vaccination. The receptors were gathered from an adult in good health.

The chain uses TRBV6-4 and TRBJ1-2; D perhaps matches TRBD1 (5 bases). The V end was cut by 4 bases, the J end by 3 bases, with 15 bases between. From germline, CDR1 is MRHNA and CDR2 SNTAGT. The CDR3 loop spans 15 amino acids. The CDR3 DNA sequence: TGTGCCAGCAGTGTCCGGGACGTAGAGGACTATGGCTACACCTTC. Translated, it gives CASSVRDVEDYGYTF.

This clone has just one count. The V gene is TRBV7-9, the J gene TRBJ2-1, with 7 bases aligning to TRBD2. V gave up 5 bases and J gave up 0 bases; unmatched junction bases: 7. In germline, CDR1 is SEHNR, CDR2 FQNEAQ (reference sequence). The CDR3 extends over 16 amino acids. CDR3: CASSLSLANSYNEQFF. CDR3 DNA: TGTGCCAGCAGCCTATCACTAGCGAACTCCTACAATGAGCAGTTCTTC.

CDR3 coding DNA: TGCGCCAGCAGCGGGCGGGGGATCTACGAGCAGTACTTC. Its translation: CASSGRGIYEQYF. The rearrangement uses TRBV5-1 and TRBJ2-7, with 7 nucleotides matching TRBD2. The germline V gene encodes CDR1 SGHRS and CDR2 YFSETQ. Unmatched junction bases numbered 4, after V lost 4 bases and J lost 3 bases. There are 13 residues in the CDR3. Looking up the rest from reference TRBV5-1 and TRBJ2-7 gives the full variable domain: KAGVTQTPRYLIKTRGQQVTLSCSPISGHRSVSWYQQTPGQGLQFLFEYFSETQRNKGNFPGRFSGRQFSNSRSEMNVSTLELGDSALYLCASSGRGIYEQYFGPGTRLTVT.

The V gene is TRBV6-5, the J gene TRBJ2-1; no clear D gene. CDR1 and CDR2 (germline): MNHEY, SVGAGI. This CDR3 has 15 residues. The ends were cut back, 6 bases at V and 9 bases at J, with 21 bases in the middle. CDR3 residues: CASSPPAVILREQFF. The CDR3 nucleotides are TGTGCCAGCAGCCCACCCGCCGTGATACTACGTGAGCAGTTCTTC.

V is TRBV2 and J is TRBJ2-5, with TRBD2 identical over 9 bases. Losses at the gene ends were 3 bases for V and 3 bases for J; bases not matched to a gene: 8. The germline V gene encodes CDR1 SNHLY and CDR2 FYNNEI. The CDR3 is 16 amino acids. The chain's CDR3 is CASSDGIAGVKETQYF. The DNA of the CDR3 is TGTGCCAGCAGTGATGGGATAGCGGGAGTGAAAGAGACCCAGTACTTC.

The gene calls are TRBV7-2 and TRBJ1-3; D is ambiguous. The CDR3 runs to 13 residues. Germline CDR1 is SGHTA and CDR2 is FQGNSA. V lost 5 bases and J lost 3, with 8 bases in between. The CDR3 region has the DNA TGTGCCAGCAGCCCCCCTAATGGAAACACCATATATTTT. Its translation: CASSPPNGNTIYF.

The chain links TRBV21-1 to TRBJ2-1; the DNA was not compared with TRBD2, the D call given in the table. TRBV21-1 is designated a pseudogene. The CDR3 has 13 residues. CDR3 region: CASSNRGYNEQFF. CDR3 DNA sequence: TGTGCCAGCAGCAACCGCGGCTACAATGAGCAGTTCTTC.

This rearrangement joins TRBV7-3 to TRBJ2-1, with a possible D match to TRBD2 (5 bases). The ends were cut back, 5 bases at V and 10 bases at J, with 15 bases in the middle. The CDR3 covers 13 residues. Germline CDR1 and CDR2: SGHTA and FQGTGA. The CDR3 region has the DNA TGTGCCAGCAGCATTACGGGATCTACAGAGCAGTTCTTC. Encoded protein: CASSITGSTEQFF.

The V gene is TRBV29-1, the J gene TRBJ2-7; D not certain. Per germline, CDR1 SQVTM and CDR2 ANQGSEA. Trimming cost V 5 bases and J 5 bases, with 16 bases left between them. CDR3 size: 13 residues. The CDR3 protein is CSVLKSVIDEQYF. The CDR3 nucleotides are TGCAGCGTTTTAAAGTCAGTCATAGACGAGCAGTACTTC.

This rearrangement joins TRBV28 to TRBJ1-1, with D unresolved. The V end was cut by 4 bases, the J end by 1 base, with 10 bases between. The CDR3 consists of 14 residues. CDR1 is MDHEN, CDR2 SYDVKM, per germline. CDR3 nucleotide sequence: TGTGCCAGCAGTTCCGTATGGGGGAACACTGAAGCTTTCTTT. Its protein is CASSSVWGNTEAFF.

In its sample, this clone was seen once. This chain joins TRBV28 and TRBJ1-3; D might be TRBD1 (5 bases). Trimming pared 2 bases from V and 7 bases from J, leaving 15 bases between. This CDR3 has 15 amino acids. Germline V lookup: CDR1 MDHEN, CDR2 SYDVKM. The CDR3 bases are TGTGCCAGCAGTTTAGATAATCACTCAGGGAACACCATATATTTT. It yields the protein CASSLDNHSGNTIYF.

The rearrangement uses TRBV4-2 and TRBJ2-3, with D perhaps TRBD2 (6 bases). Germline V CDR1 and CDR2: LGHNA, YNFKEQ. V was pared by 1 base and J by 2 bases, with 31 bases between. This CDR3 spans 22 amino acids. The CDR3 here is CASSQVRGVPAGRRDLTDTQYF. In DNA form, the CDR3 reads TGTGCCAGCAGCCAAGTAAGAGGGGTGCCAGCAGGACGGAGGGACCTCACAGATACGCAGTATTTT.

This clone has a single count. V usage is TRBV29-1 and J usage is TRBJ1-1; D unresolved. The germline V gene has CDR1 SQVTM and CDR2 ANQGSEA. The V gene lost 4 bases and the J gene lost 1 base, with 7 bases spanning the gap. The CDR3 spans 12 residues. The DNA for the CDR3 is TGCAGCGTTGTGAGACCGAACACTGAAGCTTTCTTT. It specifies CSVVRPNTEAFF. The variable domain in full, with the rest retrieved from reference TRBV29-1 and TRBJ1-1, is SAVISQKPSRDICQRGTSLTIQCQVDSQVTMMFWYRQQPGQSLTLIATANQGSEATYESGFVIDKFPISRPNLTFSTLTVSNMSPEDSSIYLCSVVRPNTEAFFGQGTRLTVV.

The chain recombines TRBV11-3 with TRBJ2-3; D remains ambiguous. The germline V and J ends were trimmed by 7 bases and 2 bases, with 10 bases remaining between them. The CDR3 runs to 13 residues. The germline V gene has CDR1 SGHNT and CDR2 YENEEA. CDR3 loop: CASTDGNTDTQYF. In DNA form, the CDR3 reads TGTGCCAGCACCGATGGTAACACAGATACGCAGTATTTT.

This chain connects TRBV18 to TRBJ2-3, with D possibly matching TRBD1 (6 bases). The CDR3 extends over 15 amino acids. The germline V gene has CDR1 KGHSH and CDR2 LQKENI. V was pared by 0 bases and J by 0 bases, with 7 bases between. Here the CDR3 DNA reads TGTGCCAGCTCACCACCGACAGGAAGCACAGATACGCAGTATTTT. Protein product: CASSPPTGSTDTQYF.

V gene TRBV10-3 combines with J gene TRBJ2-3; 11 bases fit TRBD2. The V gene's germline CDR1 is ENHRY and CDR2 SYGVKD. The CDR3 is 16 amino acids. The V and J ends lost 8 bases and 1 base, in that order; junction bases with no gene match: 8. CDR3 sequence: CAIGLGTSGRTDTQYF. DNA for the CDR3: TGTGCCATCGGCCTCGGGACTAGCGGCCGCACAGATACGCAGTATTTT.

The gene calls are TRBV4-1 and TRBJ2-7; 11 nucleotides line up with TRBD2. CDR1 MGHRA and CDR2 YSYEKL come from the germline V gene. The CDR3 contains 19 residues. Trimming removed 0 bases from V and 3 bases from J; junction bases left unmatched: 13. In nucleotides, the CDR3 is TGCGCCAGCAGCCAAGAGGTGACTAGCGGGGTCCGGGGAAGCTACGAGCAGTACTTC. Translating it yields CASSQEVTSGVRGSYEQYF.

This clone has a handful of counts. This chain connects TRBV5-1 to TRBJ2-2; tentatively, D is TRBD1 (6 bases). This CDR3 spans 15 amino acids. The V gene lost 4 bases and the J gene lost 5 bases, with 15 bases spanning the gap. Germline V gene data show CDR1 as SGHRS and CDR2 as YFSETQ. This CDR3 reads CASSIGTTRTGELFF. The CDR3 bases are TGCGCCAGCAGCATAGGGACAACCAGGACCGGGGAGCTGTTTTTT.

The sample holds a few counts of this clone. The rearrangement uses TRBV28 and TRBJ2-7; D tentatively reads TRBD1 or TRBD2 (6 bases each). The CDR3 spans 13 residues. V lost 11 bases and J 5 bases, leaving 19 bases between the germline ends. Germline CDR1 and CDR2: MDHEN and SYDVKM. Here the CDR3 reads CASRPTGRHEQYF. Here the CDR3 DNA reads TGTGCCTCCCGACCTACAGGGAGGCACGAGCAGTACTTC.

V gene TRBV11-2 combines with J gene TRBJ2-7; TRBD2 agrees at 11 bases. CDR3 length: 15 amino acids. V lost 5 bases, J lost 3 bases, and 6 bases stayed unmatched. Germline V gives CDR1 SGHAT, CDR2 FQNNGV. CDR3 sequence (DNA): TGTGCCAGCAGCCCCCGGACTAGCGGGTTCTACGAGCAGTACTTC. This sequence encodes CASSPRTSGFYEQYF.

DNA for the CDR3: TGTGCCAGCACAGGGGGCCTCAGTAACTATGGCTACACCTTC. Translated, it gives CASTGGLSNYGYTF. J is TRBJ1-2 and V is TRBV2, with 8 bases fitting TRBD1. The ends lost 7 bases at V and 1 base at J; junction bases unmatched: 5. CDR1 is SNHLY and CDR2 is FYNNEI in the germline V gene. The CDR3 is 14 residues long.

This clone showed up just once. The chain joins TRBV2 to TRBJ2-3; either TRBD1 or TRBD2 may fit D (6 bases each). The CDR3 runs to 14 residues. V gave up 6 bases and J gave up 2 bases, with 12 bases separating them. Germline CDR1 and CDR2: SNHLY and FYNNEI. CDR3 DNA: TGTGCCAGCAGGGGGGGACAATACACAGATACGCAGTATTTT. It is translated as CASRGGQYTDTQYF.

CDR3: CASSRVGETQYF. The CDR3 DNA reads TGTGCCAGTAGCAGAGTTGGGGAGACCCAGTACTTC. The V gene is TRBV19, the J gene TRBJ2-5; D gene unclear. This CDR3 region has 12 residues. Germline V gene data show CDR1 as LNHDA and CDR2 as SQIVND (reference sequence). Trimming removed 6 bases from V and 5 bases from J, with 10 bases in between.

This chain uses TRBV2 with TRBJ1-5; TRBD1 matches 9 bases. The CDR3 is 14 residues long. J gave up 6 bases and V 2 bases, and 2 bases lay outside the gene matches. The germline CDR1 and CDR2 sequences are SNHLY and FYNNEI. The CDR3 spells CASSELTGGQPQHF. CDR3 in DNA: TGTGCCAGCAGTGAATTGACAGGGGGTCAGCCCCAGCATTTT. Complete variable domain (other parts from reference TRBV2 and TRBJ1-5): EPEVTQTPSHQVTQMGQEVILRCVPISNHLYFYWYRQILGQKVEFLVSFYNNEISEKSEIFDDQFSVERPDGSNFTLKIRSTKLEDSAMYFCASSELTGGQPQHFGDGTRLSIL.

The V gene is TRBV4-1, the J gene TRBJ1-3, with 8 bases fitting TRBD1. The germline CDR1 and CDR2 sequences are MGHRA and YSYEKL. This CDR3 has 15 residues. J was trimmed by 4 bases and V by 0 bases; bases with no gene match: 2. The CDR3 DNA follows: TGCGCCAGCAGCCAAGACAGGGGGCTCGGAAACACCATATATTTT. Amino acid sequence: CASSQDRGLGNTIYF.

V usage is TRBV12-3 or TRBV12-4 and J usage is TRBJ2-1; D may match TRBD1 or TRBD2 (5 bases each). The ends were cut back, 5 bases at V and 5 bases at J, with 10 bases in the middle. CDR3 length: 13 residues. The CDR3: CASSPGTHNEQFF. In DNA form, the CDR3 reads TGTGCCAGCAGTCCGGGGACCCACAATGAGCAGTTCTTC.

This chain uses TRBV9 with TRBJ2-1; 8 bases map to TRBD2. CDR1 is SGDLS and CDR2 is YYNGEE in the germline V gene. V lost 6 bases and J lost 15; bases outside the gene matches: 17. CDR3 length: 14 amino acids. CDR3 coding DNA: TGTGCCAGCACCTCTGGCCTCGAGCGGGGGCCGTGGTTCTTC. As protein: CASTSGLERGPWFF.

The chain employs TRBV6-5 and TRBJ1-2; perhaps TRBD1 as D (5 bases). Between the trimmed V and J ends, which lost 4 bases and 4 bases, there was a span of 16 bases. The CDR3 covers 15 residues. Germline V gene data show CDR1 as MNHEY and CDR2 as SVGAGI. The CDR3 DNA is TGTGCCAGCAGTTTCTTCGGGGGGGAATCCTATGGCTACACCTTC. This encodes CASSFFGGESYGYTF.

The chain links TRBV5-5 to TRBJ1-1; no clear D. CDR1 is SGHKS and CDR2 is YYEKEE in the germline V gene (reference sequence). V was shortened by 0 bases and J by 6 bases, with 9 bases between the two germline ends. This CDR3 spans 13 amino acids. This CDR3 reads CASSLDFGAEAFF. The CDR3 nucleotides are TGTGCCAGCAGCTTGGACTTCGGGGCTGAAGCTTTCTTT.

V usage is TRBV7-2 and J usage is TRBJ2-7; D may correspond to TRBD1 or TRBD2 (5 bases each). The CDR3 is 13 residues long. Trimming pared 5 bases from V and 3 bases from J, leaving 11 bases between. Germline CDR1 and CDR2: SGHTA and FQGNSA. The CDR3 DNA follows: TGTGCCAGCAGCAGGGACCAGAACTACGAGCAGTACTTC. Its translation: CASSRDQNYEQYF.

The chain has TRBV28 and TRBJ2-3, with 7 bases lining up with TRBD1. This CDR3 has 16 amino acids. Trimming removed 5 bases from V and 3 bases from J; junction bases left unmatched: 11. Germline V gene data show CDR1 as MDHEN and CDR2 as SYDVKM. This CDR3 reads CASSQPGQISTDTQYF. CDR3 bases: TGTGCCAGCAGTCAACCGGGACAGATAAGTACAGATACGCAGTATTTT.